Here is one T cell receptor (beta chain) with its context. Antigen specificity is unknown. The data were taken from a study of Ad26.COV2.S vaccination and SARS-CoV-2 variants. Findings and limits, study-wide: Placebo recipients trailed vaccine recipients in spike-specific TCR breadth.

The CDR3 is made up of 16 amino acids. J was trimmed by 3 bases and V by 0 bases; bases with no gene match: 4. Germline-derived CDR1 and CDR2 are SGHNT and YYREEE (reference sequence). Clones were read by immunoSEQ multiplex PCR, and TCRdb kept only the in-frame ones, dropping some. The sample carries some 390,000 clones, less than 90% recorded once. Sample treatment: some 19 received Ad26.COV2.S at low or high dose, single or two shots; roughly five received placebo; per-sample allocation not given. Each sample was drawn 63 days after the first injection (of vaccine or placebo). Donation was by an adult aged 18-55 years who was in Boston.

V gene TRBV5-4 combines with J gene TRBJ2-2; TRBD1 agrees at 8 bases. The source material was peripheral blood, sampled in a trial of Ad26.COV2.S vaccine versus placebo. The clonotype originates from a person aged 18-65 years who received the Ad26.COV2.S COVID-19 vaccine or a placebo. The CDR3 coding sequence is TGTGCCAGCAGCTTGGGGGGCAGGGGGCACACCGGGGAGCTGTTTTTT. Protein: CASSLGGRGHTGELFF.